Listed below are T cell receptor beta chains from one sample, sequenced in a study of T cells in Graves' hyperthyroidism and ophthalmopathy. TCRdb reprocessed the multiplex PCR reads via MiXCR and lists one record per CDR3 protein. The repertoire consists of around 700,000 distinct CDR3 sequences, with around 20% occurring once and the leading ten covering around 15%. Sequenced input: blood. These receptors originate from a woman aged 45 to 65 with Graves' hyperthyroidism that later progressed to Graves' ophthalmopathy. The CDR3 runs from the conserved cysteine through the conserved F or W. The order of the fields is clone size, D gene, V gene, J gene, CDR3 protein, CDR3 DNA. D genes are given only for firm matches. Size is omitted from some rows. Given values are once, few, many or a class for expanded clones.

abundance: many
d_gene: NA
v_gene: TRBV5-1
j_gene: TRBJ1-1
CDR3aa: CASSENPSDRNTEAFF
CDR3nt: TGCGCCAGCAGCGAGAATCCTTCCGACAGGAACACTGAAGCTTTCTTT

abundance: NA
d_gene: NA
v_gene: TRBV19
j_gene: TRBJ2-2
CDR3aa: CASKRAGDTGELFF
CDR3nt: TGTGCCAGTAAAAGGGCAGGGGACACCGGGGAGCTGTTTTTT

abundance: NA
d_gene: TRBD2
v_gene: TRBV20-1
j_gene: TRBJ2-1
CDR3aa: CSASVGGGSNEQFF
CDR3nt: TGCAGTGCTTCGGTCGGGGGGGGGAGCAATGAGCAGTTCTTC

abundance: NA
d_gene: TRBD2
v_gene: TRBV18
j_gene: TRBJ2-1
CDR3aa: CASSPPLAEYNEQFF
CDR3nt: TGTGCCAGCTCACCACCACTAGCGGAATACAATGAGCAGTTCTTC

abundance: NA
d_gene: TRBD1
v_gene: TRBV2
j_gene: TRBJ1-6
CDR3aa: CASRRQGAYNSPLHF
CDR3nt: TGTGCCAGCAGGAGACAGGGGGCCTATAATTCACCCCTCCACTTT

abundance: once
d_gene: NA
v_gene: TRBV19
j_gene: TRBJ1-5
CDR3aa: CASSPNRESAQHF
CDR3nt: TGTGCCAGTAGTCCCAACAGGGAATCAGCCCAGCATTTT

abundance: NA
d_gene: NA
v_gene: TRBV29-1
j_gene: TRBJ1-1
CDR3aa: CSVEEGDTSGTEAFF
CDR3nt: TGCAGCGTTGAAGAAGGTGACACATCGGGGACTGAAGCTTTCTTT

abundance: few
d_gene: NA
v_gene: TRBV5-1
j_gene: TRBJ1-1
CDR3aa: CASSQEIQQNTEAFF
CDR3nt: TGCGCCAGCAGCCAAGAAATACAACAGAACACTGAAGCTTTCTTT

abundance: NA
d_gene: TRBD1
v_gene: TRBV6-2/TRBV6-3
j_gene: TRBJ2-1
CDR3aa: CASSGTGPNEQFF
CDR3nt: TGTGCCAGCTCCGGGACAGGGCCCAATGAGCAGTTCTTC

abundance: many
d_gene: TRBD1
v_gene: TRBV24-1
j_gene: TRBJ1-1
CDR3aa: CATSDLLRGTGFPVTEAFF
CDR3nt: TGTGCCACCAGTGATTTACTTCGTGGGACAGGGTTCCCGGTCACTGAAGCTTTCTTT

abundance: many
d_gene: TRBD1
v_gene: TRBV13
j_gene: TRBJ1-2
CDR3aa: CASSEQTGQRNYGYTF
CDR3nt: TGTGCCAGCAGCGAACAAACGGGACAGAGAAACTATGGCTACACCTTC

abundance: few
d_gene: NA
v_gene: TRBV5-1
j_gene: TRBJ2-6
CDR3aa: CASSLDRSGADVLTF
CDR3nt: TGCGCCAGCAGCTTGGACAGGTCTGGGGCCGACGTCCTGACTTTC

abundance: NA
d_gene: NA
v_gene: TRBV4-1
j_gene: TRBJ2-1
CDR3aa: CASSQDPGNYNEQFF
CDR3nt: TGCGCCAGCAGCCAAGACCCGGGAAACTACAATGAGCAGTTCTTC

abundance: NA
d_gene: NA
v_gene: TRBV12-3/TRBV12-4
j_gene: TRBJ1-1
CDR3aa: CASSLSRPEAFF
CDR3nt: TGTGCCAGCAGTTTATCGAGGCCTGAAGCTTTCTTT

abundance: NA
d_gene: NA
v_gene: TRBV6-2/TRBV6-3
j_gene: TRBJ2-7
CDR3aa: CASKKEVDEQYF
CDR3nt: TGTGCCAGCAAGAAGGAGGTCGACGAGCAGTACTTC

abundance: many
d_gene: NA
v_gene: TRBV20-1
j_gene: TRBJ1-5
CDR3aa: CSASQGGQYSNQPQHF
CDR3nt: TGCAGTGCTAGTCAAGGCGGACAATATAGCAATCAGCCCCAGCATTTT

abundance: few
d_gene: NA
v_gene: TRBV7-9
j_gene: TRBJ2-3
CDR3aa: CASSQPAADTQYF
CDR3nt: TGTGCCAGCAGCCAGCCAGCGGCGGATACGCAGTATTTT

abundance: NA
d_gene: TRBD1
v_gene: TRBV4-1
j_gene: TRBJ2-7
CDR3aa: CASSQYEGSTGVYEQYF
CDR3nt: TGCGCCAGCAGCCAATATGAGGGTTCAACAGGGGTATACGAGCAGTACTTC

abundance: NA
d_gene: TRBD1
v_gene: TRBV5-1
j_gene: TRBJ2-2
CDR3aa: CASSPRGRNTGELFF
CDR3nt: TGCGCCAGCAGCCCGAGGGGGCGTAACACCGGGGAGCTGTTTTTT

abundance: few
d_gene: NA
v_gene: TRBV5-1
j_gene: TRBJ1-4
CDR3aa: CASSRTTDTEKLFF
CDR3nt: TGCGCCAGCAGCCGCACGACAGATACTGAAAAACTGTTTTTT

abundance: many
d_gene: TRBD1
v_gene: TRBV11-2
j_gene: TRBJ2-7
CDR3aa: CASSRDRVNEQYF
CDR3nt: TGTGCCAGCAGCCGTGACAGGGTCAACGAGCAGTACTTC

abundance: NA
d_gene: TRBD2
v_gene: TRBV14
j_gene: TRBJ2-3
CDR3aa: CASSIRPTSGGTDTQYF
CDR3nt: TGTGCCAGCAGCATTCGGCCGACTAGCGGGGGGACAGATACGCAGTATTTT

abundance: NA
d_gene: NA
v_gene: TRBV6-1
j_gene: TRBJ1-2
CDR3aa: CASSQPGRSNYGYTF
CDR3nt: TGTGCCAGCAGTCAGCCGGGACGGAGTAACTATGGCTACACCTTC